This record covers a single T cell receptor beta chain. The antigen remains unidentified. The junction differs from germline at one of its ends, possibly a read error. Second doses that came at about 4 or about 12 weeks were put together. This sample was taken from a study of T cell responses to AZD1222 COVID-19 vaccine. Sequencing was performed with immunoSEQ multiplex PCR; in TCRdb, only in-frame clones are kept and a portion is missing. In the table there are approximately 130,000 clones, roughly 86% of which are singletons. Germline V gene lookup returns CDR1 MDHEN and CDR2 SYDVKM. The CDR3 extends over 11 amino acids. Study-wide results and limits: Distributed over spike, vaccine-associated CD4 TCRs predominated at 160-218 and 743-854. Spike-specific TCR breadth and depth both grew after two AZD1222 doses. Of the AZD1222 recipients, only six or seven were seropositive at baseline.

This sequence joins TRBV28 and TRBJ2-7; D is unresolved. This receptor was obtained from an adult who received the AZD1222 COVID-19 vaccine. The sample here was peripheral blood, taken 28 days after the second AZD1222 dose. Written as DNA, the CDR3 is TGTGCCAGCACGGCAGCCTATGAGCAGTACTTC. Translation: CASTAAYEQYF.